The rows below give T cell receptor beta chains drawn from one sample of a study of blood T cell repertoires in COVID-19. TCRdb's copy holds only in-frame clones and misses some; the assay was immunoSEQ multiplex PCR. The table has about 110,000 clones, 76% seen once. What was sequenced was peripheral blood. These receptors originate from a man older than 75 with COVID-19, enrolled during active disease. CDR3s leave out the opening cysteine and the closing phenylalanine or tryptophan. Clone size, where shown, is once, few, many, or a class for clones that have expanded.

clone_size | j_call | v_call | cdr3_aa
. | TRBJ2-1 | TRBV2 | ASSEAWETNEQF
. | TRBJ2-4 | TRBV2 | ASSRGVKNIQY
. | TRBJ2-5 | TRBV6-4 | ASSDTVGGQETQY
. | TRBJ1-4 | TRBV2 | ASSADRGLEKLF
. | TRBJ2-1 | TRBV28 | ASIVAGGYNEQF
. | TRBJ2-2 | TRBV7-6 | ASSTGTSSTGELF
. | TRBJ1-2 | TRBV3-1/TRBV3-2 | ASSLYRAEDYGYT
few | TRBJ2-1 | TRBV7-6 | ASSLAAGGYEQF
. | TRBJ2-5 | TRBV14 | ASSQAQGRQETQY
. | TRBJ2-4 | TRBV5-4 | ASSSDRDRSLAKNIQY